The entry below gives a single TCR beta chain sequence along with its context. The entry originates in a study of OX40 agonist ivuxolimab in advanced cancers. As for the study in general: At 65% to 90% male, the cohort had a mean age of about 60 years, ranging from about 20 to 80.

The repertoire was sequenced with immunoSEQ multiplex PCR; TCRdb's copy has only in-frame clones and lacks some. The sample includes 78,000 or so clones, more than 85% of them seen just once. The CDR3 spans 14 residues. Germline V gives CDR1 SEHNR, CDR2 FQNEAQ (reference sequence). V was clipped by 1 base and J by 5 bases, with 6 bases between them. Sampling of blood occurred at baseline, cycle 4 day 1, and cycle 7 day 1. The chain is built from TRBV7-9 and TRBJ1-6, with D hard to call. The receptor was isolated from an adult with an advanced solid tumor such as melanoma, head and neck, liver or kidney cancer. The sequenced sample was CD4+ or CD8+ T cells sorted from blood, obtained in a trial of the OX40 agonist ivuxolimab. CDR3 in DNA: TGTGCCAGCAGCTTAGACACGGATAATTCACCCCTCCACTTT. Amino acids: CASSLDTDNSPLHF. Together with reference TRBV7-9 and TRBJ1-6, the CDR3 gives the full variable domain: DTGVSQNPRHKITKRGQNVTFRCDPISEHNRLYWYRQTLGQGPEFLTYFQNEAQLEKSRLLSDRFSAERPKGSFSTLEIQRTEQGDSAMYLCASSLDTDNSPLHFGNGTRLTVT.